Listed here are 5 T cell receptor beta chains from one sample, sequenced in a study of Ad26.COV2.S vaccination and SARS-CoV-2 variants. Treatment in this sample: some 20 received Ad26.COV2.S at low or high dose, single or two shots; about 5 received placebo; per-sample allocation not given. After the first vaccine or placebo injection, samples were drawn on day 63. Assay: immunoSEQ multiplex PCR; the TCRdb copy retains only in-frame clones and omits some. Of over 250,000 clones listed, about 89% are singletons. Sequenced here: peripheral blood, sampled in a trial of Ad26.COV2.S vaccine versus placebo. These receptor sequences come from a person between 18 and 59 years old who received the Ad26.COV2.S COVID-19 vaccine or a placebo.

The V gene is TRBV5-5, the J gene TRBJ2-7; 11 bases are shared with TRBD2. The CDR3 has 14 amino acids. CDR1 and CDR2 (germline): SGHKS, YYEKEE (reference sequence). The V segment lost 0 bases and the J segment 6 bases; nucleotides outside the gene matches: 2. The CDR3 nucleotides are TGTGCCAGCAGCTTGGCACTAGCGGGAGTCGAGCAGTACTTC. Amino acids: CASSLALAGVEQYF.

The chain recombines TRBV5-4 with TRBJ2-7; tentatively, D is TRBD1 or TRBD2 (5 bases each). This CDR3 comprises 14 residues. V was trimmed by 4 bases and J by 0 bases, leaving 11 bases between them. Germline assignment: CDR1 SGHNT and CDR2 YYREEE (reference sequence). CDR3 region: CASSRDASSYEQYF. CDR3 in DNA: TGTGCCAGCAGCCGGGACGCCAGCTCCTACGAGCAGTACTTC.

The V and J genes are TRBV27 and TRBJ2-3; D not certain. The ends were cut back, 8 bases at V and 4 bases at J, with 19 bases in the middle. The CDR3 loop spans 15 amino acids. Germline V gene data show CDR1 as MNHEY and CDR2 as SMNVEV (reference sequence). CDR3 loop: CASHKNGMQADTQYF. The CDR3 DNA follows: TGTGCCAGCCATAAAAACGGTATGCAAGCAGATACGCAGTATTTT.

This clone was recorded once. J is TRBJ2-3 and V is TRBV30; TRBD1 aligns across 7 bases. CDR3 length: 13 amino acids. Looked up from germline, CDR1 is GTSNPN and CDR2 is SVGIG (reference sequence). Trimming removed 2 bases from V and 5 bases from J; junction bases left unmatched: 4. As DNA, the CDR3 is TGTGCCTGGAGTACAGGGGTTCAAGATACGCAGTATTTT. Translation: CAWSTGVQDTQYF.

This chain links TRBV6-4 with TRBJ2-2; maybe TRBD2 (5 bases). Trimming removed 0 bases from V and 3 bases from J, with 5 bases in between. This CDR3 region has 14 residues. The germline V gene encodes CDR1 MRHNA and CDR2 SNTAGT. CDR3 residues: CASSDSRDTGELFF. CDR3 nucleotide sequence: TGTGCCAGCAGTGACTCGAGGGACACCGGGGAGCTGTTTTTT.